Following are 11 T cell receptor beta chains from one sample sequenced in a study of beta chain features in type 1 diabetes. Study-level results: A moderate, significant TCRB CDR3 shortening appeared in type 1 diabetes across four CD4+ subsets.

Their target antigens are unknown. Expressed TCRB transcripts were sequenced because the isolated RNA had all been reverse transcribed beforehand. Produced via immunoSEQ multiplex PCR; TCRdb's table is partial and in-frame only. The sample holds about 370,000 clones; around 9.6% are singletons and the top ten take about 0.6%. Sequencing input: central memory CD4+ T cells from blood. The receptors come from a man aged 25 to 40 with type 1 diabetes.

This clone was observed a few times. This chain links TRBV2 with TRBJ2-1; 8 bases map to TRBD2. The trim removed 1 base at V and 10 bases at J, leaving 6 bases unmatched. CDR1 and CDR2 (germline): SNHLY, FYNNEI. This CDR3 comprises 14 residues. CDR3 nucleotide sequence: TGTGCCAGCAGTGAAGGGGGACTAGTCCAGGAGCAGTTCTTC. This sequence encodes CASSEGGLVQEQFF.

The rearrangement joins TRBV11-2 to TRBJ2-5; D ambiguous. Germline CDR1 SGHAT, CDR2 FQNNGV. V lost 2 bases, J lost 3 bases, and 10 bases lay in between. The length of the CDR3 is 14 residues. The CDR3 DNA is TGTGCCAGCAGCTTAATGACTCGAAAAGAGACCCAGTACTTC. This codes for CASSLMTRKETQYF.

This clone occurred a few times. The gene calls are TRBV7-2 and TRBJ1-2; D not resolved. The CDR3 is made up of 15 amino acids. Germline CDR1 and CDR2: SGHTA and FQGNSA. V lost 2 bases to trimming and J lost 6 bases, with 16 bases between them. CDR3 bases: TGTGCCAGCAGCTTAATTCCGGGCCACGCAAATGGCTACACCTTC. Protein: CASSLIPGHANGYTF.

The J gene is TRBJ2-5, the V gene TRBV7-9; D is perhaps TRBD2 (5 bases). The J call is doubtful: the DNA matches TRBJ2-7 better. Germline V CDR1 and CDR2: SEHNR, FQNEAQ (reference sequence). This CDR3 spans 12 amino acids. The CDR3 nucleotides are TGTGCCAGCAGCTTAGATACTAGCGAGCAGTACTTC. This encodes CASSLDTSEQYF.

This clone came up a few times. V gene TRBV2 combines with J gene TRBJ1-2; D is perhaps TRBD1 (5 bases). V was clipped by 6 bases and J by 8 bases, with 13 bases between them. The CDR3 is made up of 12 amino acids. CDR1 SNHLY and CDR2 FYNNEI come from the germline V gene. CDR3 nucleotides: TGTGCCAGCAGCGCAGGGTGGGGAGGCTACACCTTC. It codes for CASSAGWGGYTF.

A few counts support this clone. V and J are TRBV13 and TRBJ2-7; no definite D call. There are 15 residues in the CDR3. CDR1 and CDR2 from the germline V gene are PRHDT and FYEKMQ (reference sequence). V was trimmed by 4 bases and J by 7 bases, leaving 20 bases between them. The DNA of the CDR3 is TGTGCCAGCAGCTCGACCCCGAGGAGTGGGTTTGAGCAGTACTTC. Translated, it gives CASSSTPRSGFEQYF.

The rearrangement links TRBV6-1 to TRBJ1-1; D is undetermined. This CDR3 is 13 amino acids long. V lost 3 bases, J lost 7 bases, and 12 bases lay in between. Germline lookup yields CDR1 MNHNS and CDR2 SASEGT. The CDR3 DNA sequence: TGTGCCAGCAGTGATTCGTATCGGTATGAAGCTTTCTTT. The encoded protein is CASSDSYRYEAFF.

As regards this clone: At one end the junction does not follow the germline gene, possibly because of a read error. V gene TRBV6-6 combines with J gene TRBJ2-1; 10 positions match TRBD2. This CDR3 has 15 residues. Germline CDR1 and CDR2: MNHNY and SVGAGI (reference sequence). Here the CDR3 reads CAISALAGEYNEQFF. CDR3 coding DNA: TGTGCCATCAGTGCCCTAGCGGGAGAGTACAATGAGCAGTTCTTC.

The chain carries TRBV4-1 and TRBJ2-1, with TRBD2 matching 12 bases. The trim removed 3 bases at V and 6 bases at J, leaving 12 bases unmatched. The CDR3 runs to 18 residues. CDR1 and CDR2 from the germline V gene are MGHRA and YSYEKL. The CDR3 sequence is CASSQISGRLAGVNEQFF. The DNA of the CDR3 is TGCGCCAGCAGCCAGATTTCCGGTAGACTAGCGGGAGTCAATGAGCAGTTCTTC.

This clone was observed at least ten times. V gene TRBV28 combines with J gene TRBJ2-1, with TRBD2 identical over 7 bases. Germline V lookup: CDR1 MDHEN, CDR2 SYDVKM. CDR3 length: 18 residues. After removal of 5 bases from V and 2 bases from J, the junction contained 15 bases not matched to a gene. The CDR3 region is CASSPRIDSGPPYNEQFF. The CDR3 DNA reads TGTGCCAGCAGTCCAAGAATAGATAGCGGGCCTCCCTACAATGAGCAGTTCTTC.

This chain connects TRBV18 to TRBJ1-2; the match to TRBD1 covers 10 bases. The CDR3 sequence is 16 residues long. Germline CDR1 reads KGHSH; CDR2 reads LQKENI. The trim removed 11 bases at V and 2 bases at J, leaving 14 bases unmatched. CDR3 sequence reads: CAAAQGTGAINYGYTF. DNA of the CDR3: TGTGCCGCAGCTCAAGGGACAGGGGCCATCAACTATGGCTACACCTTC.